The next 19 T cell receptor beta chains were all read from a single sample in a study of neurological immune-mediated disorders. TCRdb ran MiXCR on the 5' RACE reads and lists one entry per CDR3 protein. The repertoire includes roughly 100,000 distinct CDR3 sequences, 10% to 11% of them detected once, and approximately 3.1% sits in the top ten. Indicated time point: longitudinal time-point 3. The sequenced sample was PBMCs. These receptor sequences come from a female donor with HTLV-1-associated myelopathy (HAM/TSP).

A remark on this clonotype: The junction shows a germline mismatch at one end, possibly a read error. The chain carries TRBV10-3 and TRBJ2-6; D call uncertain. CDR1 and CDR2 from the germline V gene are ENHRY and SYGVKD. The CDR3 contains 16 residues. The CDR3 DNA follows: TGCGCCACCACCAGCGACAAGCTGTCTGGGGCCAACGTCCTGACTTTC. Its protein product is CATTSDKLSGANVLTF.

This clonotype was counted ten times or more. The CDR3 is CASSLGAGVTGELFF. The CDR3 coding sequence is TGTGCCAGCAGCTTAGGGGCTGGGGTCACCGGGGAGCTGTTTTTT. The chain employs TRBV11-2 and TRBJ2-2; D uncertain. Looked up from germline, CDR1 is SGHAT and CDR2 is FQNNGV. The CDR3 is 15 amino acids. Trimming removed 1 base from V and 4 bases from J, with 10 bases in between.

By share of the sample, this clonotype is medium-sized. The V and J genes are TRBV5-1 and TRBJ2-1, with D unclear. This CDR3 has 14 amino acids. The V end was cut by 3 bases, the J end by 9 bases, with 16 bases between. CDR1 SGHRS and CDR2 YFSETQ come from the germline V gene. The CDR3 DNA reads as TGCGCCAGCAGCTCGGGTTCCGTGGGCGGTGAGCAGTTCTTC. Amino acid sequence: CASSSGSVGGEQFF.

This clonotype was seen many times. The chain combines TRBV24-1 with TRBJ2-1; maybe TRBD1 (5 bases). Per germline, CDR1 KGHDR and CDR2 SFDVKD. This CDR3 comprises 15 residues. Trimming pared 3 bases from V and 2 bases from J, leaving 10 bases between. The CDR3 region is CATSDPSRAYNEQFF. The CDR3 DNA sequence: TGTGCCACCAGTGATCCCTCCAGGGCCTACAATGAGCAGTTCTTC.

A few counts support this clonotype. The chain has TRBV6-1 and TRBJ1-2, with no clear D. Trimming removed 10 bases at V and 2 bases at J, with 20 bases between. This CDR3 contains 15 residues. CDR1 is MNHNS and CDR2 is SASEGT in the germline V gene. DNA of the CDR3: TGTGCCACTCCCCTCGATCTCCGAAAAAACTATGGCTACACCTTC. Protein sequence: CATPLDLRKNYGYTF.

This clonotype occurred many times. The chain links TRBV20-1 to TRBJ2-7; D not resolved. The CDR3 consists of 12 residues. Germline CDR1 DFQATT, CDR2 SNEGSKA (reference sequence). V was clipped by 0 bases and J by 6 bases, with 9 bases between them. CDR3 DNA sequence: TGCAGTGCTAGAGATCCTGGCCGCGAGCAGTACTTC. It is translated as CSARDPGREQYF.

This clonotype was observed at least ten times. The chain uses TRBV5-6 and TRBJ2-5; no firm D call. CDR3 length: 12 amino acids. Trimming cost V 4 bases and J 9 bases, with 13 bases left between them. The V gene's germline CDR1 is SGHDT and CDR2 YYEEEE. The CDR3 DNA follows: TGTGCCAGCAGCGCTTCTAGTGGGGCCCAGTACTTC. Protein sequence: CASSASSGAQYF. Together with reference TRBV5-6 and TRBJ2-5, the CDR3 gives the full variable domain: DAGVTQSPTHLIKTRGQQVTLRCSPKSGHDTVSWYQQALGQGPQFIFQYYEEEERQRGNFPDRFSGHQFPNYSSELNVNALLLGDSALYLCASSASSGAQYFGPGTRLLVL.

In this sample, this clonotype turned up a few times. The chain has TRBV18 and TRBJ2-1, with D perhaps matching TRBD1 or TRBD2 (5 bases each). V lost 3 bases to trimming and J lost 8 bases, with 17 bases between them. Germline V gives CDR1 KGHSH, CDR2 LQKENI. The length of the CDR3 is 15 residues. In DNA form, the CDR3 reads TGTGCCAGCTCACCCACCTATTGGGGGATCGATGAGCAGTTCTTC. Translated: CASSPTYWGIDEQFF. Full variable domain (outside the CDR3, taken from reference TRBV18 and TRBJ2-1): NAGVMQNPRHLVRRRGQEARLRCSPMKGHSHVYWYRQLPEEGLKFMVYLQKENIIDESGMPKERFSAEFPKEGPSILRIQQVVRGDSAAYFCASSPTYWGIDEQFFGPGTRLTVL.

The sample holds many counts of this clonotype. This chain links TRBV29-1 with TRBJ1-4; D not resolved. The CDR3 consists of 13 residues. Germline-derived CDR1 and CDR2 are SQVTM and ANQGSEA. V was clipped by 0 bases and J by 8 bases, with 10 bases between them. Here the CDR3 reads CSVEDLGREKLFF. CDR3 in DNA: TGCAGCGTTGAAGATCTTGGACGGGAAAAACTGTTTTTT.

This clonotype has ten or more counts. The gene calls are TRBV18 and TRBJ1-2, with TRBD1 matching over 10 bases. V was clipped by 0 bases and J by 8 bases; unmatched bases: 9. CDR1 is KGHSH, CDR2 LQKENI, per germline. This CDR3 has 16 residues. The chain's CDR3 is CASSPPSPGQGGGYTF. As DNA, the CDR3 is TGTGCCAGCTCACCACCTTCCCCTGGACAGGGGGGAGGCTACACCTTC.

The sample holds many counts of this clonotype. The chain joins TRBV7-9 to TRBJ2-1; 9 positions match TRBD2. The ends lost 2 bases at V and 6 bases at J; junction bases unmatched: 8. The germline V gene encodes CDR1 SEHNR and CDR2 FQNEAQ (reference sequence). The CDR3 extends over 16 amino acids. The CDR3 nucleotides are TGTGCCAGCAGCTTAATCGGTGGCGGGGGGGCCAATGAGCAGTTCTTC. Its protein is CASSLIGGGGANEQFF.

Ten or more counts support this clonotype. The chain joins TRBV5-1 to TRBJ2-1; the match to TRBD2 covers 7 bases. The V gene's germline CDR1 is SGHRS and CDR2 YFSETQ. The CDR3 contains 15 residues. V was pared by 2 bases and J by 8 bases, with 10 bases of the junction left unmatched. CDR3 sequence: CASSFLGTKRDEQFF. The CDR3 coding sequence is TGCGCCAGCAGCTTCCTCGGGACTAAACGTGATGAGCAGTTCTTC.

This clonotype was seen repeatedly, ten times or more. The V call is TRBV10-3, the J call TRBJ2-3, with D hard to call. Between the trimmed V and J ends, which lost 3 bases and 2 bases, there was a span of 27 bases. The germline CDR1 and CDR2 sequences are ENHRY and SYGVKD. The CDR3 has 20 residues. The CDR3: CAISESLVRMAVTLTDTQYF. As DNA, the CDR3 is TGTGCCATCAGTGAATCCTTAGTCAGGATGGCAGTGACTCTCACAGATACGCAGTATTTT.

V is TRBV5-1 and J is TRBJ2-5; TRBD1 is a possible D gene (6 bases). V was pared by 3 bases and J by 5 bases, with 11 bases between. CDR1 is SGHRS, CDR2 YFSETQ, per germline. This CDR3 contains 13 residues. In nucleotides, the CDR3 is TGCGCCAGCAGCTCCACAGGGAGTGAGACCCAGTACTTC. Translating gives CASSSTGSETQYF.

This clonotype was seen ten or more times. The chain uses TRBV12-3 or TRBV12-4 and TRBJ1-2; D is perhaps TRBD1 (5 bases). The CDR3 has 13 residues. Trimming left V 3 bases short and J 6 bases short, with 11 bases between. The CDR3 DNA reads TGTGCCAGCAGTTTGGAAGGGGTAGATGGCTACACCTTC. This sequence encodes CASSLEGVDGYTF.

This clonotype has more than one count but fewer than ten. The rearrangement uses TRBV11-2 and TRBJ1-3; D unclear. The CDR3 runs to 14 residues. Germline assignment: CDR1 SGHAT and CDR2 FQNNGV. The germline V and J ends were trimmed by 4 bases and 4 bases, with 11 bases remaining between them. This chain's CDR3 is CASSSPSPGNTIYF. The CDR3 nucleotides read TGTGCCAGCAGCTCCCCCAGTCCCGGAAACACCATATATTTT.

On this clonotype: Given a much more abundant clone one base away, this may be a read error. The chain recombines TRBV12-3 or TRBV12-4 with TRBJ1-1; TRBD1 might be the D (5 bases). The CDR3 sequence is 11 residues long. The CDR3 sequence is CASILGVEVFF. CDR3 bases: TGTGCCAGCATCCTGGGGGTTGAAGTTTTCTTT.

This clonotype came up a few times. J is TRBJ2-7 and V is TRBV27, with TRBD1 matching 8 bases. This CDR3 contains 17 residues. With V trimmed by 1 base and J by 6 bases, 14 bases remained unmatched. The germline gives CDR1 MNHEY, CDR2 SMNVEV (reference sequence). CDR3 in DNA: TGTGCCAGCAGTTTATTTGGGCAGGGGGCGCGACTGGGCGAGCAGTACTTC. Amino acids: CASSLFGQGARLGEQYF.

This clonotype was seen at least ten times. V and J are TRBV5-1 and TRBJ2-5; the D gene is possibly TRBD2 (5 bases). The CDR3 has 14 residues. CDR1 and CDR2 (germline): SGHRS, YFSETQ. Trimming shortened V by 0 bases and J by 2 bases, and 8 bases separated the two germline ends. The CDR3 spells CASSLGLPQETQYF. CDR3 sequence (DNA): TGCGCCAGCAGCTTGGGACTACCGCAAGAGACCCAGTACTTC.